Below, 10 T cell receptor beta chains from the same sample are listed, as sequenced in a study of cytomegalovirus exposure and HLA in healthy donors. PCR used 60 Vbeta primers and 13 Jbeta primers. TCRdb's table, derived via immunoSEQ multiplex PCR, lists solely in-frame clones and lacks some. The sample carries about 190,000 clones, roughly 80% recorded once. What was sequenced was PBMCs. These receptors were obtained from a woman between 45 and 65 years old in good health and CMV-seronegative.

The chain couples TRBV7-2 to TRBJ1-5; D remains ambiguous. This CDR3 has 15 residues. The V end lost 5 bases, the J end lost 4 bases, and 15 bases lay between the germline ends. Germline V gene lookup returns CDR1 SGHTA and CDR2 FQGNSA. The CDR3 DNA reads as TGTGCCAGCAGCCCATCTGGCGGATGGAATCAGCCCCAGCATTTT. Its translation: CASSPSGGWNQPQHF.

This clone was observed once. Other nucleotide sequences from this sample produce the same CDR3. This sequence joins TRBV29-1 and TRBJ2-3, with D tentatively TRBD2 (6 bases). There are 12 residues in the CDR3. The ends were cut back, 3 bases at V and 3 bases at J, with 7 bases in the middle. CDR1 and CDR2 (germline): SQVTM, ANQGSEA. CDR3 sequence (DNA): TGCAGCGTTGAGCGGGATACAGATACGCAGTATTTT. This translates into CSVERDTDTQYF.

V usage is TRBV19 and J usage is TRBJ2-5, with 9 bases that match TRBD2. The CDR3 runs to 15 residues. Germline CDR1 reads LNHDA; CDR2 reads SQIVND (reference sequence). The V and J ends lost 6 bases and 3 bases, in that order; junction bases with no gene match: 8. In DNA form, the CDR3 reads TGTGCCAGTAGGGGGGGGGCTAGCGGGGAAGAGACCCAGTACTTC. Protein product: CASRGGASGEETQYF.

The chain recombines TRBV29-1 with TRBJ1-1; TRBD1 matches at 8 bases. J gave up 0 bases and V 2 bases, and 8 bases lay outside the gene matches. The CDR3 runs to 16 residues. Germline V gene lookup returns CDR1 SQVTM and CDR2 ANQGSEA. The CDR3 here is CSVESTGGRLNTEAFF. The CDR3 bases are TGCAGCGTTGAATCTACAGGGGGGAGGTTGAACACTGAAGCTTTCTTT.

The V call is TRBV9, the J call TRBJ1-2; TRBD1 is a possible D gene (6 bases). Germline CDR1 is SGDLS and CDR2 is YYNGEE. Trimming removed 4 bases from V and 8 bases from J, with 21 bases in between. This CDR3 spans 15 amino acids. The CDR3 is CASSHNPRDTHGYTF. CDR3 DNA sequence: TGTGCCAGCAGCCATAACCCCCGGGACACTCACGGCTACACCTTC. The variable domain in full, with the rest retrieved from reference TRBV9 and TRBJ1-2, is DSGVTQTPKHLITATGQRVTLRCSPRSGDLSVYWYQQSLDQGLQFLIQYYNGEERAKGNILERFSAQQFPDLHSELNLSSLELGDSALYFCASSHNPRDTHGYTFGSGTRLTVV.

V and J are TRBV10-3 and TRBJ2-7; 11 nucleotides match TRBD2. The V segment lost 3 bases and the J segment 5 bases; nucleotides outside the gene matches: 6. Germline values: CDR1 ENHRY, CDR2 SYGVKD. The CDR3 is 15 residues long. The CDR3 sequence: CAISETGTSGHEQYF. For the CDR3, the DNA is TGTGCCATCAGTGAAACGGGGACTAGCGGCCACGAGCAGTACTTC.

The V gene is TRBV6-5, the J gene TRBJ2-2; D unresolved. Germline assignment: CDR1 MNHEY and CDR2 SVGAGI. CDR3 size: 13 residues. The V and J ends lost 0 bases and 5 bases respectively, with 4 bases between them. Here the CDR3 DNA reads TGTGCCAGCAGTTACTCAGAGACCGGGGAGCTGTTTTTT. Amino acids: CASSYSETGELFF.

This clone was observed a handful of times. V is TRBV4-3 and J is TRBJ2-2; D possibly corresponds to TRBD2 (7 bases). V lost 2 bases, J lost 8 bases, and 21 bases lay in between. This CDR3 region has 17 residues. Germline V gene sequence: CDR1 LGHNA, CDR2 YSLEER. As DNA, the CDR3 is TGCGCCAGCAGCCAAATTGGACTAGGAACAGGGATGGGGGAGCTGTTTTTT. Translating it yields CASSQIGLGTGMGELFF.

The genes are TRBV29-1 and TRBJ1-3; unclear D gene. Looked up from germline, CDR1 is SQVTM and CDR2 is ANQGSEA. The CDR3 spans 14 residues. V lost 4 bases and J lost 0, with 10 bases in between. CDR3 region: CSVAAGSSGNTIYF. CDR3 DNA sequence: TGCAGCGTTGCGGCAGGCTCCTCTGGAAACACCATATATTTT.

CDR3: CASSFDRVVGIEGYTF. The CDR3 nucleotides are TGTGCCAGCAGCTTCGACAGGGTAGTGGGAATAGAGGGCTACACCTTC. The chain links TRBV7-2 to TRBJ1-2, with 7 positions matching TRBD1. In germline, CDR1 is SGHTA, CDR2 FQGNSA. The trim removed 3 bases at V and 8 bases at J, leaving 15 bases unmatched. CDR3 length equals 16 residues. Full variable domain (outside the CDR3, taken from reference TRBV7-2 and TRBJ1-2): GAGVSQSPSNKVTEKGKDVELRCDPISGHTALYWYRQSLGQGLEFLIYFQGNSAPDKSGLPSDRFSAERTGGSVSTLTIQRTQQEDSAVYLCASSFDRVVGIEGYTFGSGTRLTVV.